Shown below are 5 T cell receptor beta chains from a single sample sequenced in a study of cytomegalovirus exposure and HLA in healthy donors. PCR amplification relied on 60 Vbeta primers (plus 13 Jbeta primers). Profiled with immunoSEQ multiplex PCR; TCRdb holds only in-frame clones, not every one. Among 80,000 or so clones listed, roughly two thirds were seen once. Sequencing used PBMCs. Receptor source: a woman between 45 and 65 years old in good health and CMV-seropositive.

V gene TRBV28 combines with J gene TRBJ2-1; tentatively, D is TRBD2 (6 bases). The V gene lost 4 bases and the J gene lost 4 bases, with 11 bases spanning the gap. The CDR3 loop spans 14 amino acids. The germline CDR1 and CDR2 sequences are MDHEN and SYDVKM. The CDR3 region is CASSWTNFYNEQFF. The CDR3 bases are TGTGCCAGCAGTTGGACTAACTTTTACAATGAGCAGTTCTTC.

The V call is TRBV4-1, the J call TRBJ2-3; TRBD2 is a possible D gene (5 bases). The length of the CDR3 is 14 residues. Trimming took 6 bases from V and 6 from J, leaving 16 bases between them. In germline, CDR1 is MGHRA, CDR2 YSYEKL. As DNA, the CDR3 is TGCGCCAGCAGGCCCGAGGGCAGCGACGATACGCAGTATTTT. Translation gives CASRPEGSDDTQYF.

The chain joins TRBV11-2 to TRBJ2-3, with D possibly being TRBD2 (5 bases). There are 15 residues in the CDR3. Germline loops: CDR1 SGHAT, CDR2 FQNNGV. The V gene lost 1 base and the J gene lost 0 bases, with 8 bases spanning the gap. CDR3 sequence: CASSLASGSTDTQYF. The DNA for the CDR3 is TGTGCCAGCAGCTTAGCCTCGGGGAGCACAGATACGCAGTATTTT.

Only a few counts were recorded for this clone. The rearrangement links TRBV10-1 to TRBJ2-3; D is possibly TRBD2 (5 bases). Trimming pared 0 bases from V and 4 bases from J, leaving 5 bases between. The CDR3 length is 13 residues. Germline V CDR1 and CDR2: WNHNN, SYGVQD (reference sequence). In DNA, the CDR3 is TGCGCCAGCAGTGAGTCGGGAGCAGATACGCAGTATTTT. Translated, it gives CASSESGADTQYF.

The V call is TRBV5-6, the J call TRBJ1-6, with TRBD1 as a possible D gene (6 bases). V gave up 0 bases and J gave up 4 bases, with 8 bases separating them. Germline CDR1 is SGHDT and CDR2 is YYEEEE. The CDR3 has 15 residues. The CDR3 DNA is TGTGCCAGCAGCTTGGACAGGGTTTATAATTCACCCCTCCACTTT. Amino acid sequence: CASSLDRVYNSPLHF.